The following is a T cell receptor (beta chain) sequence with its context. Its specificity is unknown. This sample was included in a study of CD8 T cells in Susac syndrome. Regarding the study as a whole: As the study acknowledged, the number of individuals in its TCR sequencing and HLA analysis was relatively small.

The V end was cut by 1 base, the J end by 1 base, with 7 bases between. Germline V gene lookup returns CDR1 LNHDA and CDR2 SQIVND (reference sequence). There are 14 residues in the CDR3. cDNA came from roughly 0.53 to 1 ug RNA primed by random hexamers. MiXCR was run by TCRdb on the immunoSEQ multiplex PCR reads, yielding one entry per CDR3 protein. This sample carries about 190,000 distinct CDR3 sequences, approximately 96% of them seen once, and the ten largest clones take around 0.092%. The specimen was CD4+ T cells from PBMCs. This receptor was taken from a human donor with Susac syndrome. The rearrangement links TRBV19 to TRBJ1-2; D uncertain. The CDR3, as DNA: TGTGCCAGTAGTATAGCCACAGATAACTATGGCTACACCTTC. It yields the protein CASSIATDNYGYTF.